This T cell receptor (beta chain) was recovered during a study of CD8 T cells in ankylosing spondylitis. Using its own MiXCR run on the 5' RACE reads, TCRdb lists one record per CDR3 protein. The profile covers around 10,000 distinct CDR3 sequences, with around 6% appearing a single time and approximately 41% taken by the ten largest. The CDR3 spans 15 residues. Per the germline V gene, CDR1 is SGDLS and CDR2 is YYNGEE. Trimming cost V 0 bases and J 4 bases, with 13 bases left between them. At least ten counts were recorded for this clonotype. Material for sequencing was blood, either unsorted or a sorted T cell fraction (not recorded which). The chain carries TRBV9 and TRBJ2-5, with D uncertain. The receptor was derived from a female donor with ankylosing spondylitis or in good health (not recorded which). CDR3 nucleotide sequence: TGTGCCAGCAGCGTAGGAGGTGGCATCGGAGAGACCCAGTACTTC. Translated, it gives CASSVGGGIGETQYF.